This entry features one TCR beta chain sequence. Its target is unknown. This sample is part of a study of sequential checkpoint blockade in melanoma. Study overall: Each arm's sequence ended with maintenance nivolumab. General study results and limits: Mutational load did not correlate with tumor T-cell fraction or clonality.

Profiling relied on immunoSEQ multiplex PCR, and the TCRdb table lists in-frame clones only, not all of them. The top ten clones hold about 6.6% of a sample with roughly 20,000 clones, roughly 27% of them seen once. Treatment noted: randomized to nivolumab then ipilimumab (arm A) or the reverse (arm B). Germline V gene data show CDR1 as MDHEN and CDR2 as SYDVKM. This CDR3 comprises 16 residues. V shed 3 bases and J shed 3 bases, with 15 bases lying between them. The receptor was isolated from a human donor with melanoma. The chain uses TRBV28 and TRBJ1-3; perhaps TRBD1 as D (6 bases). The specimen comprised tumor tissue (inferred from file names), sampled from a patient given nivolumab and ipilimumab in sequence. CDR3 nucleotides: TGTGCCAGCAGTTTGCTCCAGGGGCGTATTGGAAACACCATATATTTT. It specifies CASSLLQGRIGNTIYF.